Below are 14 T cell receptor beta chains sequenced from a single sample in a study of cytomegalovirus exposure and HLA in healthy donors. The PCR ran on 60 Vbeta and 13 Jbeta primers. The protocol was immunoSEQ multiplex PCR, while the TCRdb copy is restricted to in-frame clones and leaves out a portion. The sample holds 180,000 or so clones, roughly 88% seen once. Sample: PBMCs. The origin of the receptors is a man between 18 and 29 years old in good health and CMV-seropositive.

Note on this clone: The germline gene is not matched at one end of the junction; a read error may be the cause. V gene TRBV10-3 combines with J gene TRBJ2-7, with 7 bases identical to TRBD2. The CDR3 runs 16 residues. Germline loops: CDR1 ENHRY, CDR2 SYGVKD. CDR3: CAISDPAGVPTYEQYF. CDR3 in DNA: TGTGCCATAAGTGATCCGGCGGGGGTGCCAACCTACGAGCAGTACTTC.

CDR3 DNA: TGTGCCAGCAGTTCGAGAATCGGGGGAGAGACCCAGTACTTC. Protein sequence: CASSSRIGGETQYF. The chain links TRBV27 to TRBJ2-5; the D gene is possibly TRBD2 (6 bases). CDR3 size: 14 residues. V lost 4 bases and J 4 bases, leaving 13 bases between the germline ends. The germline V gene encodes CDR1 MNHEY and CDR2 SMNVEV (reference sequence).

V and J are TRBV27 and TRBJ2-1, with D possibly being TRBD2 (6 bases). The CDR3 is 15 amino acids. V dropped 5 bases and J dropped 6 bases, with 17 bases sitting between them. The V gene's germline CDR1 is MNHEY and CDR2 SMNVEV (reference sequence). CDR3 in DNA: TGTGCCAGCAGTGTCCCTTGGGGGGTCAGCAATGAGCAGTTCTTC. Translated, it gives CASSVPWGVSNEQFF.

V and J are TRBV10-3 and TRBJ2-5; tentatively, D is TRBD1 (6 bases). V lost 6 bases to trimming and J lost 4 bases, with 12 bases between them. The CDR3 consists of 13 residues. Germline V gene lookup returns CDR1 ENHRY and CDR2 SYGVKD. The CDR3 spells CAIRELGAETQYF. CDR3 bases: TGTGCCATCAGGGAGCTGGGGGCAGAGACCCAGTACTTC.

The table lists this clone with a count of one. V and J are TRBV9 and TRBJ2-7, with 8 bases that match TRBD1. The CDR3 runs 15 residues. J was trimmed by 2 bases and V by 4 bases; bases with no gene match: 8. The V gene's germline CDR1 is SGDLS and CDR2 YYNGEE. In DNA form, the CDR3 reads TGTGCCAGCAGCAAGACCGGGACAGGACCCTACGAGCAGTACTTC. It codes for CASSKTGTGPYEQYF.

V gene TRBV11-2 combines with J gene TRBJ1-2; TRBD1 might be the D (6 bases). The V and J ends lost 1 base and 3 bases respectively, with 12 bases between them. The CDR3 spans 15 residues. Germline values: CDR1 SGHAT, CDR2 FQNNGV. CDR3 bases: TGTGCCAGCAGCTTAGTAGGGGGTGTCGACTATGGCTACACCTTC. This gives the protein CASSLVGGVDYGYTF.

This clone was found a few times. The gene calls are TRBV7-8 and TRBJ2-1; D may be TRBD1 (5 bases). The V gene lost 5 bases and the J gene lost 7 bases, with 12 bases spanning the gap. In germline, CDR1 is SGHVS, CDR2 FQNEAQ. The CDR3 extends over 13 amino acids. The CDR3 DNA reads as TGTGCCAGCAGCCCCGGTGGGGCAAATGAGCAGTTCTTC. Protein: CASSPGGANEQFF.

The chain's CDR3 is CASTPGGYEQYF. The CDR3 coding sequence is TGCGCCAGCACTCCAGGGGGATACGAGCAGTACTTC. The chain combines TRBV5-1 with TRBJ2-7; TRBD1 matches at 7 bases. The germline CDR1 and CDR2 sequences are SGHRS and YFSETQ. The CDR3 runs 12 residues. V gave up 6 bases and J gave up 4 bases; unmatched junction bases: 4.

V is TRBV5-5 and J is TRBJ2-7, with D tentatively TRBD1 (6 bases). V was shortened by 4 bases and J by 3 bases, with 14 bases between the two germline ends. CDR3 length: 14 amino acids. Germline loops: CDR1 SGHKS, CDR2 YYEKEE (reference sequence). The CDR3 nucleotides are TGTGCCAGCAGCCGACAGGAGCCCGTCTACGAGCAGTACTTC. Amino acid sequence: CASSRQEPVYEQYF.

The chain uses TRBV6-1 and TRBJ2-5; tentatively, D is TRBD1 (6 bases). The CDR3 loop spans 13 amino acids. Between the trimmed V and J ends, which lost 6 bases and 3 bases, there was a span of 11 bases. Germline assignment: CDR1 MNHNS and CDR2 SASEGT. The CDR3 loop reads CASSLRDKETQYF. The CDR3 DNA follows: TGTGCCAGCAGCCTCCGGGACAAAGAGACCCAGTACTTC.

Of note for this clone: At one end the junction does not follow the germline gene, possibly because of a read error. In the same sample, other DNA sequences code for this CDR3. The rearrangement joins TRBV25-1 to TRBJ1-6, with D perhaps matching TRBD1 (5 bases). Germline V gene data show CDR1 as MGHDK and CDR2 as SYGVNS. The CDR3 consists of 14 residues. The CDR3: CASTQGSYNSPLHF. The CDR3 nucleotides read TGTGCCAGCACCCAGGGCTCCTATAATTCCCCCCTCCACTTT.

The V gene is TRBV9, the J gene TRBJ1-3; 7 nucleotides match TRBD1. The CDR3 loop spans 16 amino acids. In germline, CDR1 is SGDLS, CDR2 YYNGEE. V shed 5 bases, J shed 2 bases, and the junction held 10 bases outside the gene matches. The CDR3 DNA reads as TGTGCCAGCAGGGGAACAGGGGAAGGAGCTGGAAACACCATATATTTT. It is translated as CASRGTGEGAGNTIYF.

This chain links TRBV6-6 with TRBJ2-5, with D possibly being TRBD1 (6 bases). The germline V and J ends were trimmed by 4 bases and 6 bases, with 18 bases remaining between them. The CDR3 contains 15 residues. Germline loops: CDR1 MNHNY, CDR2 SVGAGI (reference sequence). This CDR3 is CASSSDWQGQKTQYF. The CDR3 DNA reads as TGTGCCAGCAGTTCTGATTGGCAGGGGCAAAAGACCCAGTACTTC.

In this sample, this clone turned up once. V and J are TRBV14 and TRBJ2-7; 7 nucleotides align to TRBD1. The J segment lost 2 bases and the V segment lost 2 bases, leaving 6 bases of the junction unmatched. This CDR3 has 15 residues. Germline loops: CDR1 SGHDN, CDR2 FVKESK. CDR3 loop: CASSQTLDRAYEQYF. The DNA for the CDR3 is TGTGCCAGCAGCCAAACACTCGACAGGGCCTACGAGCAGTACTTC. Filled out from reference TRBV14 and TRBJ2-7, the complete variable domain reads EAGVTQFPSHSVIEKGQTVTLRCDPISGHDNLYWYRRVMGKEIKFLLHFVKESKQDESGMPNNRFLAERTGGTYSTLKVQPAELEDSGVYFCASSQTLDRAYEQYFGPGTRLTVT.